The text below deals with one T cell receptor beta chain. This record belongs to a study of control samples from healthy donors and cancer patients. The method was immunoSEQ multiplex PCR; TCRdb's version includes in-frame clones alone and lacks a portion of them. This table holds approximately 74,000 clones, approximately 94% found once. The germline gives CDR1 MNHNS, CDR2 SASEGT. Trimming shortened V by 1 base and J by 7 bases, and 14 bases separated the two germline ends. The CDR3 runs to 15 residues. V is TRBV6-1 and J is TRBJ1-5, with D tentatively TRBD1 (6 bases). This clonotype was sampled from a young woman in good health. The sample comprised blood. CDR3 in amino acids: CASSEVWAGVQPQHF. The CDR3, as DNA: TGTGCCAGCAGTGAAGTCTGGGCAGGGGTACAGCCCCAGCATTTT.